The next 25 T cell receptor beta chains were all read from a single sample in a study of CD8 T cells in Susac syndrome. Random hexamers primed reverse transcription of roughly 0.5 to 1 ug RNA. MiXCR was run by TCRdb on the immunoSEQ multiplex PCR reads, yielding one entry per CDR3 protein. There are approximately 120,000 distinct CDR3 sequences in the sample; about 94% occur only once, and 0.07% to 0.09% lies in the top ten. Input material: CD4+ T cells from PBMCs. The receptor set was obtained from a human donor in good health.

The rearrangement joins TRBV3-1 to TRBJ2-6; D ambiguous. This CDR3 region has 14 residues. V gave up 9 bases and J gave up 0 bases, with 9 bases separating them. Germline V gene sequence: CDR1 LGHDT, CDR2 YNNKEL (reference sequence). CDR3 sequence: CARVPNSGANVLTF. CDR3 DNA sequence: TGTGCCAGGGTCCCTAACTCTGGGGCCAACGTCCTGACTTTC.

J is TRBJ2-7 and V is TRBV7-2, with TRBD2 matching 10 bases. The CDR3 contains 15 residues. CDR1 is SGHTA, CDR2 FQGNSA, per germline. Trimming took 5 bases from V and 2 from J; bases not matched to a gene: 6. CDR3 in amino acids: CASSTRTSGPYEQYF. CDR3 nucleotide sequence: TGTGCCAGCAGCACCCGGACTAGCGGTCCCTACGAGCAGTACTTC. Full variable domain (missing parts from reference TRBV7-2 and TRBJ2-7): GAGVSQSPSNKVTEKGKDVELRCDPISGHTALYWYRQSLGQGLEFLIYFQGNSAPDKSGLPSDRFSAERTGGSVSTLTIQRTQQEDSAVYLCASSTRTSGPYEQYFGPGTRLTVT.

The V call is TRBV9, the J call TRBJ2-1; 8 bases match TRBD2. Germline V CDR1 and CDR2: SGDLS, YYNGEE. The CDR3 consists of 17 residues. V trimming: 3 bases; J trimming: 8 bases; junction bases outside the gene matches: 16. CDR3 sequence reads: CASSGQSTLAGHYEQFF. The CDR3 DNA reads as TGTGCCAGCAGCGGCCAATCCACCCTAGCGGGTCATTATGAGCAGTTCTTC.

J is TRBJ2-1 and V is TRBV20-1; 12 bases line up with TRBD2. The CDR3 runs 14 residues. CDR1 DFQATT and CDR2 SNEGSKA come from the germline V gene (reference sequence). J gave up 9 bases and V 8 bases, and 11 bases lay outside the gene matches. The CDR3 reads CSFQSTSGRGEQFF. The CDR3, as DNA: TGCAGTTTCCAGTCGACTAGCGGGAGAGGTGAGCAGTTCTTC.

The chain recombines TRBV19 with TRBJ1-5, with TRBD1 matching over 7 bases. Germline lookup yields CDR1 LNHDA and CDR2 SQIVND (reference sequence). This CDR3 contains 11 residues. V lost 5 bases and J lost 11; bases outside the gene matches: 3. The DNA of the CDR3 is TGTGCCAGTAGTCTCCAGGGGGCCCAGCATTTT. Its protein is CASSLQGAQHF.

The V call is TRBV4-1, the J call TRBJ2-1, with D possibly called TRBD1 or TRBD2 (5 bases each). V shed 0 bases and J shed 11 bases, with 11 bases lying between them. CDR3 length equals 13 residues. The V gene's germline CDR1 is MGHRA and CDR2 YSYEKL. CDR3 region: CASSQDHQGQQFF. DNA for the CDR3: TGCGCCAGCAGCCAAGATCACCAGGGACAGCAGTTCTTC.

This clonotype showed up just once. The chain carries TRBV18 and TRBJ2-7, with D possibly called TRBD1 or TRBD2 (5 bases each). The CDR3 contains 15 residues. Trimming cost V 5 bases and J 0 bases, with 14 bases left between them. Germline assignment: CDR1 KGHSH and CDR2 LQKENI. DNA of the CDR3: TGTGCCAGCTCAGACCGGGACGGGCGCTCCTACGAGCAGTACTTC. It yields the protein CASSDRDGRSYEQYF.

This chain connects TRBV27 to TRBJ1-6, with a weak D call TRBD1 (6 bases). The length of the CDR3 is 16 residues. The V end was cut by 2 bases, the J end by 10 bases, with 18 bases between. Germline CDR1 MNHEY, CDR2 SMNVEV (reference sequence). The CDR3 coding sequence is TGTGCCAGCAGTTTAAGGGCACAGGGTCTAGGGTCACCCCTCCACTTT. It is translated as CASSLRAQGLGSPLHF.

This clonotype was detected only once. The chain joins TRBV11-2 to TRBJ2-1; TRBD1 might be the D (5 bases). CDR1 and CDR2 from the germline V gene are SGHAT and FQNNGV. CDR3 length equals 16 residues. Trimming removed 4 bases from V and 4 bases from J, with 17 bases in between. The DNA of the CDR3 is TGTGCCAGCAGCTCATCCCTGGGGCTAGAGTACAATGAGCAGTTCTTC. This sequence encodes CASSSSLGLEYNEQFF.

The rearrangement joins TRBV9 to TRBJ2-1, with 9 bases lining up with TRBD2. The CDR3 is made up of 15 amino acids. With V trimmed by 0 bases and J by 4 bases, 2 bases remained unmatched. CDR1 and CDR2 (germline): SGDLS, YYNGEE. DNA of the CDR3: TGTGCCAGCAGCGTAGCTAGCGGGAAGTACAATGAGCAGTTCTTC. Amino acid sequence: CASSVASGKYNEQFF.

V and J are TRBV9 and TRBJ2-1, with 9 positions matching TRBD2. The CDR3 runs 15 residues. Germline lookup yields CDR1 SGDLS and CDR2 YYNGEE. The junction had 5 bases not matched to a gene; V was cut back by 4 bases and J by 3 bases. DNA for the CDR3: TGTGCCAGCAGCTTAGCGGGAGAATACTACAATGAGCAGTTCTTC. It codes for CASSLAGEYYNEQFF.

This sequence joins TRBV3-1 and TRBJ2-7; the D gene could be TRBD1 or TRBD2 (5 bases each). The CDR3 extends over 15 amino acids. Trimming left V 4 bases short and J 0 bases short, with 13 bases between. CDR1 is LGHDT, CDR2 YNNKEL, per germline (reference sequence). This chain's CDR3 is CASSLSGGASYEQYF. CDR3 coding DNA: TGTGCCAGCAGCCTTAGTGGGGGAGCCTCCTACGAGCAGTACTTC.

The chain recombines TRBV9 with TRBJ2-3; the D is unclear. This CDR3 has 13 amino acids. Trimming removed 4 bases at V and 5 bases at J, with 11 bases between. From germline, CDR1 is SGDLS and CDR2 YYNGEE. The CDR3 is CASSSRPLDTQYF. The DNA of the CDR3 is TGTGCCAGCAGCTCCAGACCACTAGATACGCAGTATTTT.

The V gene is TRBV7-9, the J gene TRBJ2-7; D is tentatively TRBD1 or TRBD2 (5 bases each). The CDR3 covers 14 residues. Trimming pared 7 bases from V and 0 bases from J, leaving 13 bases between. CDR1 is SEHNR, CDR2 FQNEAQ, per germline (reference sequence). Here the CDR3 reads CASTRGGSSYEQYF. The DNA for the CDR3 is TGTGCCAGCACAAGGGGTGGGAGCTCCTACGAGCAGTACTTC.

The chain links TRBV19 to TRBJ1-2; TRBD1 matches at 11 bases. Unmatched junction bases numbered 0, after V lost 4 bases and J lost 2 bases. From germline, CDR1 is LNHDA and CDR2 SQIVND (reference sequence). The CDR3 runs 14 residues. The CDR3 is CASSRTGGNYGYTF. The DNA for the CDR3 is TGTGCCAGTAGTAGGACAGGGGGCAACTATGGCTACACCTTC.

The chain joins TRBV9 to TRBJ2-7; 10 positions match TRBD2. CDR3 length equals 15 residues. Germline loops: CDR1 SGDLS, CDR2 YYNGEE. Trimming at V came to 4 bases and at J to 4 bases, leaving 8 bases not matched to a gene. CDR3 in DNA: TGTGCCAGCAGCCTATCTAGCGGGAGAGGGTACGAGCAGTACTTC. Protein product: CASSLSSGRGYEQYF. Using reference TRBV9 and TRBJ2-7 for the parts outside the CDR3, the full variable domain is DSGVTQTPKHLITATGQRVTLRCSPRSGDLSVYWYQQSLDQGLQFLIQYYNGEERAKGNILERFSAQQFPDLHSELNLSSLELGDSALYFCASSLSSGRGYEQYFGPGTRLTVT.

This clonotype was detected only a few times. The chain uses TRBV5-1 and TRBJ2-7; D unresolved. V was trimmed by 0 bases and J by 2 bases, leaving 6 bases between them. CDR3 length: 13 amino acids. Germline V gene lookup returns CDR1 SGHRS and CDR2 YFSETQ. The CDR3 DNA reads TGCGCCAGCAGCTTGGGGCGGCCCTACGAGCAGTACTTC. This sequence encodes CASSLGRPYEQYF.

This chain joins TRBV2 and TRBJ1-2, with 8 bases aligning to TRBD1. This CDR3 spans 13 amino acids. V trimming: 6 bases; J trimming: 3 bases; junction bases outside the gene matches: 3. The germline CDR1 and CDR2 sequences are SNHLY and FYNNEI. The DNA of the CDR3 is TGTGCCAGCAGAACGGACAGGGACTATGGCTACACCTTC. Protein: CASRTDRDYGYTF.

The chain combines TRBV18 with TRBJ1-2, with TRBD1 matching 8 bases. Germline values: CDR1 KGHSH, CDR2 LQKENI. The CDR3 consists of 13 residues. Trimming took 3 bases from V and 8 from J; bases not matched to a gene: 5. The CDR3 coding sequence is TGTGCCAGCTCACCTCAGGGGGCATACGGCTACACCTTC. Residues: CASSPQGAYGYTF.

The rearrangement joins TRBV18 to TRBJ1-2; D might be TRBD1 (5 bases). This CDR3 is built from 13 residues. V lost 0 bases and J 7 bases, leaving 9 bases between the germline ends. Germline CDR1 and CDR2: KGHSH and LQKENI. The CDR3 reads CASSPPGGVGYTF. The CDR3 bases are TGTGCCAGCTCACCACCCGGGGGTGTTGGCTACACCTTC.

The chain couples TRBV6-5 to TRBJ1-2, with D unresolved. The CDR3 covers 17 residues. Germline loops: CDR1 MNHEY, CDR2 SVGAGI. V was clipped by 0 bases and J by 0 bases, with 14 bases between them. CDR3 in amino acids: CASSYSMAGATNYGYTF. CDR3 bases: TGTGCCAGCAGTTACTCGATGGCTGGAGCTACTAACTATGGCTACACCTTC.

V and J are TRBV29-1 and TRBJ2-1, with no clear D. CDR1 SQVTM and CDR2 ANQGSEA come from the germline V gene. This CDR3 has 11 residues. V was trimmed by 2 bases and J by 3 bases, leaving 2 bases between them. CDR3 loop: CSVEFYNEQFF. CDR3 sequence (DNA): TGCAGCGTTGAATTCTACAATGAGCAGTTCTTC.

DNA for the CDR3: TGTGCCAGCGGGGGGACCGGGGCCAACGTCCTGACTTTC. Its protein is CASGGTGANVLTF. The V call is TRBV7-2, the J call TRBJ2-6, with D perhaps TRBD2 (6 bases). The CDR3 is made up of 13 amino acids. CDR1 and CDR2 from the germline V gene are SGHTA and FQGNSA. With 8 bases removed from V and 4 bases from J, the gap between germline ends came to 9 bases.

CDR3 DNA sequence: TGCAGTGCTCCGGGACAGAACTATGGCTACACCTTC. This codes for CSAPGQNYGYTF. The J gene is TRBJ1-2, the V gene TRBV20-1; 7 bases fit TRBD1. Germline values: CDR1 DFQATT, CDR2 SNEGSKA (reference sequence). Losses at the gene ends were 5 bases for V and 2 bases for J; bases not matched to a gene: 2. The CDR3 totals 12 residues.

The J gene is TRBJ2-5, the V gene TRBV18; no firm D call. This CDR3 has 12 residues. Germline V lookup: CDR1 KGHSH, CDR2 LQKENI. V lost 3 bases, J lost 4 bases, and 6 bases lay in between. DNA of the CDR3: TGTGCCAGCTCACCTAGGCGAGAGACCCAGTACTTC. Its translation is CASSPRRETQYF.